This is a list of T cell receptor beta chains from one sample in a study of blood T cell repertoires in COVID-19. Clones were read by immunoSEQ multiplex PCR, and TCRdb kept only the in-frame ones, dropping some. The table records some 180,000 clones, roughly 76% of them present only once. Sample: peripheral blood. All receptors come from a woman aged 45-65 years with active or convalescent COVID-19. CDR3s include the opening cysteine and the closing phenylalanine or tryptophan. D genes are given only for firm matches. Only some rows state a clone size, as once, few, many or a class for expanded clones.

CDR3	DNA	D	length	V	J	size
CASSLGGTGGQPQHF	TGTGCCAGCAGTTTAGGTGGGACAGGGGGACAGCCCCAGCATTTT	TRBD1	15	TRBV28	TRBJ1-5	.
CASSLGDRGSYNEQFF	TGTGCCAGCAGCTTAGGGGACAGGGGCTCCTACAATGAGCAGTTCTTC	TRBD1	16	TRBV7-9	TRBJ2-1	.
CASSALAGGVNEQFF	TGTGCCAGCAGTGCCCTAGCGGGGGGGGTCAATGAGCAGTTCTTC	TRBD2	15	TRBV6-2/TRBV6-3	TRBJ2-1	.
CASRKRGQETQYF	TGTGCCAGCAGAAAGCGAGGCCAAGAGACCCAGTACTTC	.	13	TRBV11-2	TRBJ2-5	.
CASSLDIQASGANVLTF	TGCGCCAGCAGCTTGGATATACAGGCCTCTGGGGCCAACGTCCTGACTTTC	.	17	TRBV5-1	TRBJ2-6	.
CASSLRQGGEKLFF	TGTGCCAGCAGCTTAAGACAGGGGGGAGAAAAACTGTTTTTT	TRBD1	14	TRBV7-9	TRBJ1-4	.
CASSYRTDKLNTEAFF	TGTGCCAGCAGTTATCGAACGGACAAATTGAACACTGAAGCTTTCTTT	.	16	TRBV6-5	TRBJ1-1	once
CASSQNRNTEAFF	TGTGCCAGCAGCCAAAACAGGAACACTGAAGCTTTCTTT	.	13	TRBV7-3	TRBJ1-1	.
CAWSEQGNTEAFF	TGTGCCTGGAGTGAACAGGGTAACACTGAAGCTTTCTTT	.	13	TRBV30	TRBJ1-1	.
CASSQGPQSISNQPQHF	TGTGCCAGCAGCCAGGGGCCACAGAGTATTAGCAATCAGCCCCAGCATTTT	.	17	TRBV7-2	TRBJ1-5	few
CASSVVGAEETQYF	TGTGCCAGCAGCGTAGTGGGGGCTGAGGAGACCCAGTACTTC	.	14	TRBV9	TRBJ2-5	.
CASNPPGLNEKLFF	TGTGCCAGCAACCCTCCGGGTCTAAATGAAAAACTGTTTTTT	.	14	TRBV28	TRBJ1-4	.
CASSLGQGWTEAFF	TGTGCCAGCAGCTTAGGGCAGGGATGGACTGAAGCTTTCTTT	.	14	TRBV11-1	TRBJ1-1	.
CASSFPSRRGGMNTEAFF	TGTGCCAGCAGCTTTCCGTCCCGACGGGGCGGGATGAACACTGAAGCTTTCTTT	.	18	TRBV7-9	TRBJ1-1	.
CASSTGLAGGPWFEQFF	TGTGCCAGCAGTACCGGACTAGCGGGAGGGCCGTGGTTTGAGCAGTTCTTC	TRBD2	17	TRBV6-2/TRBV6-3	TRBJ2-1	.
CASSPASGNQPQHF	TGTGCCAGCAGTCCAGCCTCGGGTAATCAGCCCCAGCATTTT	.	14	TRBV6-5	TRBJ1-5	.
CASSPSIYGYTF	TGTGCCAGCAGTCCGAGTATCTATGGCTACACCTTC	.	12	TRBV12-3/TRBV12-4	TRBJ1-2	few
CASSLGTGTYNEQFF	TGTGCCAGCAGCTTAGGGACAGGGACCTACAATGAGCAGTTCTTC	TRBD1	15	TRBV7-2	TRBJ2-1	.
CASSPASRDRGINEQFF	TGTGCCAGCAGTCCGGCCTCCCGGGACAGGGGAATCAATGAGCAGTTCTTC	TRBD1	17	TRBV28	TRBJ2-1	.
CASSEQGQGFYGYTF	TGTGCCAGCAGTGAACAGGGACAGGGGTTCTATGGCTACACCTTC	TRBD1	15	TRBV6-1	TRBJ1-2	.
CASSRTSGSLNEQFF	TGTGCCAGCAGCAGGACTAGCGGGAGCTTAAATGAGCAGTTCTTC	TRBD2	15	TRBV7-3	TRBJ2-1	.
CASSPDTKETQYF	TGTGCCAGCAGTCCCGACACGAAAGAGACCCAGTACTTC	.	13	TRBV2	TRBJ2-5	.
CASSSGGSYYNEQFF	TGTGCCAGCAGTTCGGGCGGGAGTTACTACAATGAGCAGTTCTTC	TRBD2	15	TRBV28	TRBJ2-1	.